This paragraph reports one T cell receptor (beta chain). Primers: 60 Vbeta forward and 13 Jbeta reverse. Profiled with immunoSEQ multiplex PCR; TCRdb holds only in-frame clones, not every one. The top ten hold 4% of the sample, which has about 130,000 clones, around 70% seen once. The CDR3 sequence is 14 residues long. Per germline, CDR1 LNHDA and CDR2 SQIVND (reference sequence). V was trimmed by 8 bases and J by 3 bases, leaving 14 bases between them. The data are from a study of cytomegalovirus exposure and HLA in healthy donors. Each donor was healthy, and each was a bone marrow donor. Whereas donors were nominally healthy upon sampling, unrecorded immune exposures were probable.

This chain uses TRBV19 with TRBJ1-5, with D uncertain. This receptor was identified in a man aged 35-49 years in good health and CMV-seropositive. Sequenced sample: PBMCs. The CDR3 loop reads CASWPAGTNQPQHF. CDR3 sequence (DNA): TGTGCCAGTTGGCCAGCAGGAACCAATCAGCCCCAGCATTTT.